The present TCR beta chain was sequenced within a study of shared clonotypes between healthy human individuals. Per the study methods: Quality scores were absent from the junction-only immunoSEQ sequences, so filtering differed. Clones were read by immunoSEQ multiplex PCR, and TCRdb kept only the in-frame ones, dropping some. That table is the source of V, J and clone size, and D and trimming were worked out from the DNA. The sample includes around 2.5 million clones, over 85% of them seen just once. The study drew its donors from healthy HIV-negative adults without recent acute infections or vaccinations. CDR3 length: 14 residues. Between the trimmed V and J ends, which lost 7 bases and 0 bases, there was a span of 8 bases. From germline, CDR1 is SGHDT and CDR2 YYEEEE. This clone came up once. What it binds is unknown. Study results and caveats: The study generally estimated greater richness for naive than memory subsets. Sequencing depth was predicted to influence how clonotypes are shared among donors.

This chain uses TRBV5-6 with TRBJ2-6, with D unresolved. The clonotype comes from a man aged 18 to 35 in good health. Some clones in this sample may be carry-over from other donors' samples. Material: naive CD4+ T cells from PBMCs. Subset given: CD45RA+ positively selected. The CDR3 protein is CASCWVSGANVLTF. In nucleotides, the CDR3 is TGTGCCAGCTGCTGGGTCTCTGGGGCCAACGTCCTGACTTTC. Together with reference TRBV5-6 and TRBJ2-6, the CDR3 gives the full variable domain: DAGVTQSPTHLIKTRGQQVTLRCSPKSGHDTVSWYQQALGQGPQFIFQYYEEEERQRGNFPDRFSGHQFPNYSSELNVNALLLGDSALYLCASCWVSGANVLTFGAGSRLTVL.